A single sample is the source of the 4 T cell receptor beta chains below, sequenced in a study of human T cells and chemical hapten exposure (dated by TCRdb to the early 2020s). According to the study, the label for this sample's time point signals: pre-sensitization, week 0. The treatment or condition label, read with the paper, signifies: therapeutic diphenylcyclopropenone sensitization with weekly scalp DPC. Library construction relied on RACE. Instrument on record: NextSeq 500. Clones were called with MiXCR by TCRdb after fastp trimmed the public reads at Q25, and only in-frame beta chains were retained. Rows merge per CDR3 protein into single entries with the most common DNA and genes. The sample has about 85,000 distinct CDR3 sequences on record, 8.5% of them singletons. The ten biggest clones cover around 2.6% of the sample. Material: whole blood, obtained in connection with sensitization to the hapten diphenylcyclopropenone (DPC). The receptor set was obtained from a man aged 35-49 years with alopecia areata. Some clones in this sample may be carry-over from other donors' samples.

This clonotype has just a few counts. This chain connects TRBV6-6 to TRBJ2-7, with D perhaps TRBD1 (6 bases). Germline V gene lookup returns CDR1 MNHNY and CDR2 SVGAGI (reference sequence). The CDR3 spans 15 residues. Trimming removed 6 bases from V and 0 bases from J, with 15 bases in between. CDR3 coding DNA: TGTGCCAGCAGCAACAGGGCATTTTCCTCCTACGAGCAGTACTTC. Its protein product is CASSNRAFSSYEQYF.

This clonotype was seen only a few times. The chain links TRBV21-1 to TRBJ2-3. TRBV21-1 is designated a pseudogene. The CDR3 has 13 residues. The CDR3 region is CASSDHYTDTQYF. The CDR3 region has the DNA TGTGCCAGCAGCGACCATTACACAGATACGCAGTATTTT.

This clonotype was picked up many times. This rearrangement joins TRBV3-1 to TRBJ1-3, with a weak D call TRBD1 (5 bases). Trimming took 4 bases from V and 4 from J, leaving 20 bases between them. CDR1 is LGHDT, CDR2 YNNKEL, per germline (reference sequence). This CDR3 comprises 17 residues. The CDR3 sequence is CASSPSGTVALGNTIYF. The CDR3 DNA reads TGTGCCAGCAGCCCTTCCGGGACGGTGGCTCTGGGAAACACCATATATTTT. Combining the CDR3 with reference TRBV3-1 and TRBJ1-3 gives the whole variable domain DTAVSQTPKYLVTQMGNDKSIKCEQNLGHDTMYWYKQDSKKFLKIMFSYNNKELIINETVPNRFSPKSPDKAHLNLHINSLELGDSAVYFCASSPSGTVALGNTIYFGEGSWLTVV.

This chain links TRBV6-5 with TRBJ2-7, with TRBD1 identical over 11 bases. V lost 6 bases to trimming and J lost 0 bases; unmatched junction nucleotides: 4. Germline V gene data show CDR1 as MNHEY and CDR2 as SVGAGI. The CDR3 spans 15 residues. The CDR3, as DNA: TGTGCCAGCAGGGGACAGGGGGTAAGCTCCTACGAGCAGTACTTC. Its protein is CASRGQGVSSYEQYF.